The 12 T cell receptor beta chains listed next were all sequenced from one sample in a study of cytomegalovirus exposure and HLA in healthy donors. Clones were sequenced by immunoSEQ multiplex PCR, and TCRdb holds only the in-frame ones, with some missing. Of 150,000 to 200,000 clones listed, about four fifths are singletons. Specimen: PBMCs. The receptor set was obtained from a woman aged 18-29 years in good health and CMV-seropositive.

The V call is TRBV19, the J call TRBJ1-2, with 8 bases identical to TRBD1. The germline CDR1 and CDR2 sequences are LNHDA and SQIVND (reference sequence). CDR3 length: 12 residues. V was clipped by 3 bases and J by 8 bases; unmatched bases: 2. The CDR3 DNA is TGTGCCAGTAGTATCAGGGGGCGAGGCTACACCTTC. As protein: CASSIRGRGYTF.

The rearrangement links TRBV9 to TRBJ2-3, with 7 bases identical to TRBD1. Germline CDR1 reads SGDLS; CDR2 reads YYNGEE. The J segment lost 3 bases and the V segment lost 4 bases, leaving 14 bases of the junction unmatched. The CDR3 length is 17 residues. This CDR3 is CASSQRSDRVQTDTQYF. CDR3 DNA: TGTGCCAGCAGCCAACGTTCCGACAGGGTTCAGACAGATACGCAGTATTTT. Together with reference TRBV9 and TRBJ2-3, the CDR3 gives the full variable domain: DSGVTQTPKHLITATGQRVTLRCSPRSGDLSVYWYQQSLDQGLQFLIQYYNGEERAKGNILERFSAQQFPDLHSELNLSSLELGDSALYFCASSQRSDRVQTDTQYFGPGTRLTVL.

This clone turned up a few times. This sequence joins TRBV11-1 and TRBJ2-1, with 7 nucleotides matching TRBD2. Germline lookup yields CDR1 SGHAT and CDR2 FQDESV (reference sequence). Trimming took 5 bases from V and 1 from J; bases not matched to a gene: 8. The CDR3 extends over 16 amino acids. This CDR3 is CASSHLVGGSYNEQFF. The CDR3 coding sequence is TGTGCCAGCAGCCACTTGGTGGGGGGGTCCTACAATGAGCAGTTCTTC.

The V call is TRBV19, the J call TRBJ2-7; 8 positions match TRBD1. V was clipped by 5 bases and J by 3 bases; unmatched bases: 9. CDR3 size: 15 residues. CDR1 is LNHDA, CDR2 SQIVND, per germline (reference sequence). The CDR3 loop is CASSPQTGTGYEQYF. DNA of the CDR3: TGTGCCAGTAGTCCTCAAACGGGGACAGGCTACGAGCAGTACTTC. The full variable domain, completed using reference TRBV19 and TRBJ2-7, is DGGITQSPKYLFRKEGQNVTLSCEQNLNHDAMYWYRQDPGQGLRLIYYSQIVNDFQKGDIAEGYSVSREKKESFPLTVTSAQKNPTAFYLCASSPQTGTGYEQYFGPGTRLTVT.

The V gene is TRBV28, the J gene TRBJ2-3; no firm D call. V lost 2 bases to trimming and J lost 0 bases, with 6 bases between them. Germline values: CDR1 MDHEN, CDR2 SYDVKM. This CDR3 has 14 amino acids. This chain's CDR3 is CASSLGSSTDTQYF. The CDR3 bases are TGTGCCAGCAGTTTAGGCTCTAGCACAGATACGCAGTATTTT. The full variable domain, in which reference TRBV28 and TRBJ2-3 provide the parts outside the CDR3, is DVKVTQSSRYLVKRTGEKVFLECVQDMDHENMFWYRQDPGLGLRLIYFSYDVKMKEKGDIPEGYSVSREKKERFSLILESASTNQTSMYLCASSLGSSTDTQYFGPGTRLTVL.

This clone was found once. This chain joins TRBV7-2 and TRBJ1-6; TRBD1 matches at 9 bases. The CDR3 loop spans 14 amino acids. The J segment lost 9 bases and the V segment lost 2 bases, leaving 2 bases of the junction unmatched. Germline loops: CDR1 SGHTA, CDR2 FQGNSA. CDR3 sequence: CASSLTGGPSPLHF. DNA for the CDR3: TGTGCCAGCAGCTTAACAGGGGGCCCTTCACCCCTCCACTTT.

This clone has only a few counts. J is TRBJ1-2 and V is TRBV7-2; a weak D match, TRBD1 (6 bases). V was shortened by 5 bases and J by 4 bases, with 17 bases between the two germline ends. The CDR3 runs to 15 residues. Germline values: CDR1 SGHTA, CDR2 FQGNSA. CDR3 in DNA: TGTGCCAGCAGCCATACAGGGATAGGTGGCTATGGCTACACCTTC. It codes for CASSHTGIGGYGYTF. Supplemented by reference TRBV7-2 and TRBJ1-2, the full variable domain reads GAGVSQSPSNKVTEKGKDVELRCDPISGHTALYWYRQSLGQGLEFLIYFQGNSAPDKSGLPSDRFSAERTGGSVSTLTIQRTQQEDSAVYLCASSHTGIGGYGYTFGSGTRLTVV.

The CDR3 sequence is CASSESRNTEAFF. The CDR3 DNA follows: TGCGCCAGCAGTGAGTCCAGGAACACTGAAGCTTTCTTT. The chain is built from TRBV10-2 and TRBJ1-1; unclear D gene. The germline CDR1 and CDR2 sequences are WSHSY and SAAADI. Trimming took off 0 bases at V and 1 base at J, with 3 bases between the two ends. This CDR3 has 13 amino acids.

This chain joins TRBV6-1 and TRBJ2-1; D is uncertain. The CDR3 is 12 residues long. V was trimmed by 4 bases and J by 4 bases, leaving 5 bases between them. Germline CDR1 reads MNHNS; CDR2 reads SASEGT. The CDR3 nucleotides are TGTGCCAGCAGTGGGCCGTACAATGAGCAGTTCTTC. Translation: CASSGPYNEQFF.

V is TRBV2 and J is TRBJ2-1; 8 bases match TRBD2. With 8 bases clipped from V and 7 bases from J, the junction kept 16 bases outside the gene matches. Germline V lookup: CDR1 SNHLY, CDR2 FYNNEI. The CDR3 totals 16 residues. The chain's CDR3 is CASRGLAGPFRNEQFF. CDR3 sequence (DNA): TGTGCCAGCCGGGGGTTAGCGGGGCCTTTTCGGAATGAGCAGTTCTTC.

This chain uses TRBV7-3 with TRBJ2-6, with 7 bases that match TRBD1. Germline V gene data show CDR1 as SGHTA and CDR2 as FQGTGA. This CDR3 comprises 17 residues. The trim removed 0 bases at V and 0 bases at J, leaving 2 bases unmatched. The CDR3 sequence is CASSLTGTASGANVLTF. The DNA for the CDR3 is TGTGCCAGCAGCTTAACTGGGACAGCCTCTGGGGCCAACGTCCTGACTTTC.

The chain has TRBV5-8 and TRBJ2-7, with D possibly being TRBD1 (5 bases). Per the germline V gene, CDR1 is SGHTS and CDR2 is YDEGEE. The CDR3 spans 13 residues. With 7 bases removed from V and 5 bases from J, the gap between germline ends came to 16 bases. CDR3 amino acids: CASRLRVFNEQYF. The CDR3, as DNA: TGTGCCAGCCGCCTCAGGGTTTTCAACGAGCAGTACTTC.